These 5 T cell receptor beta chains share one sample of origin, sequenced in a study of blood T cell repertoires in COVID-19. Generated by immunoSEQ multiplex PCR, the TCRdb table keeps only in-frame clones and is missing some. The sample has roughly 220,000 clones; approximately 83% are singletons. The sequenced sample was PBMCs or T cells enriched from blood (not recorded which). These receptor sequences come from a woman aged 40 to 50 with acute COVID-19.

The chain employs TRBV9 and TRBJ1-5, with D unresolved. The CDR3 length is 13 residues. From germline, CDR1 is SGDLS and CDR2 YYNGEE. The V and J ends lost 3 bases and 9 bases respectively, with 13 bases between them. The chain's CDR3 is CASSADTTAPQHF. CDR3 nucleotide sequence: TGTGCCAGCAGCGCTGACACCACTGCGCCCCAGCATTTT.

This chain uses TRBV14 with TRBJ1-3; D ambiguous. CDR1 is SGHDN and CDR2 is FVKESK in the germline V gene. This CDR3 region has 16 residues. The germline V and J ends were trimmed by 1 base and 0 bases, with 10 bases remaining between them. CDR3 in DNA: TGTGCCAGCAGCCAAGGACTCCTCAACTCTGGAAACACCATATATTTT. Its translation: CASSQGLLNSGNTIYF.

In DNA form, the CDR3 reads TGTGCCAGCAGTTACTCTGGAGGGAGGAACTACGAGCAGTACTTC. This codes for CASSYSGGRNYEQYF. The gene calls are TRBV6-6 and TRBJ2-7; possibly TRBD2 for D (6 bases). Germline lookup yields CDR1 MNHNY and CDR2 SVGAGI (reference sequence). This CDR3 contains 15 residues. Trimming removed 0 bases from V and 3 bases from J, with 12 bases in between.

This sequence joins TRBV10-1 and TRBJ2-3; tentatively, D is TRBD2 (5 bases). Trimming removed 0 bases at V and 0 bases at J, with 10 bases between. Germline V gene data show CDR1 as WNHNN and CDR2 as SYGVQD (reference sequence). CDR3 length equals 16 residues. In DNA, the CDR3 is TGCGCCAGCAGTGAGTCCAGGAGGTTCAGCACAGATACGCAGTATTTT. Protein sequence: CASSESRRFSTDTQYF.

This chain links TRBV24-1 with TRBJ1-1, with 8 bases that match TRBD1. CDR1 and CDR2 (germline): KGHDR, SFDVKD. This CDR3 has 15 amino acids. After removal of 5 bases from V and 3 bases from J, the junction contained 7 bases not matched to a gene. CDR3 bases: TGTGCCACCAGTGGTCGATCAGGGGGCCACACTGAAGCTTTCTTT. Encoded protein: CATSGRSGGHTEAFF.